The clone carrying this TCR beta chain has more than one count but fewer than ten. Its antigen is as yet unknown. The sample is drawn from a study of glioma-infiltrating T cells. Study results and limitations: Non-neoplastic patients had below-expected tissue-blood divergence, while all gliomas exceeded expectation.

TCR alpha and beta CDR3 regions were amplified from RNA using iRepertoire nested multiplex PCR. TCRdb ran MiXCR on the multiplex PCR reads and lists one entry per CDR3 protein. The sample includes 150,000 or so distinct CDR3 sequences, about two fifths of them seen just once. The CDR3 length is 13 residues. Trimming took 2 bases from V and 11 from J, leaving 14 bases between them. Germline lookup yields CDR1 SEHNR and CDR2 FQNEAQ (reference sequence). The sequence was collected from a human donor with low-grade glioma or glioblastoma, undergoing nonglioma brain surgery, or in good health (not recorded which). The rearrangement uses TRBV7-9 and TRBJ2-3; unclear D gene. What was sequenced was glioma tissue, nonneoplastic brain tissue, or PBMCs (not recorded which). CDR3 bases: TGTGCCAGCAGCTTAATGGTGGCGGACGAGCAGTATTTT. Its translation is CASSLMVADEQYF.